Listed here are 9 T cell receptor beta chains from one sample, sequenced in a study of T cells in Graves' hyperthyroidism and ophthalmopathy. TCR beta CDR3 regions were amplified from RNA. Initially, a first-round RT-PCR of the TCR CDR3 employed the HTBI primer set. TCRdb reprocessed the multiplex PCR reads via MiXCR and lists one record per CDR3 protein. The data show about 250,000 distinct CDR3 sequences, approximately 25% seen once. Specimen: blood. The receptor set was obtained from a woman aged 35 to 49 with Graves' ophthalmopathy.

V gene TRBV29-1 combines with J gene TRBJ1-1; possible D gene TRBD1, 5 bases. Trimming removed 4 bases from V and 4 bases from J, with 10 bases in between. This CDR3 has 12 amino acids. Germline CDR1 SQVTM, CDR2 ANQGSEA. In DNA form, the CDR3 reads TGCAGCGTTGGAGACAGTCGCACTGAAGCTTTCTTT. It translates to CSVGDSRTEAFF.

This rearrangement joins TRBV2 to TRBJ2-2; 9 bases are a match to TRBD2. V trimming: 3 bases; J trimming: 6 bases; junction bases outside the gene matches: 8. The CDR3 is 16 amino acids. Germline CDR1 SNHLY, CDR2 FYNNEI. DNA of the CDR3: TGTGCCAGCAGTGAGGGATTAGCGGGAGAATCCGGGGAGCTGTTTTTT. This codes for CASSEGLAGESGELFF. The complete variable domain, with remaining parts taken from reference TRBV2 and TRBJ2-2, reads EPEVTQTPSHQVTQMGQEVILRCVPISNHLYFYWYRQILGQKVEFLVSFYNNEISEKSEIFDDQFSVERPDGSNFTLKIRSTKLEDSAMYFCASSEGLAGESGELFFGEGSRLTVL.

This clonotype was seen ten or more times. The chain is built from TRBV6-1 and TRBJ2-7; D call uncertain. Germline V CDR1 and CDR2: MNHNS, SASEGT. V dropped 1 base and J dropped 4 bases, with 8 bases sitting between them. The CDR3 covers 13 residues. CDR3 residues: CASSEDFTYEQYF. DNA for the CDR3: TGTGCCAGCAGTGAAGACTTCACGTACGAGCAGTACTTC.

This clonotype was counted many times. This sequence joins TRBV30 and TRBJ1-1; D gene uncertain. The CDR3 sequence is 18 residues long. V was shortened by 3 bases and J by 3 bases, with 26 bases between the two germline ends. The germline V gene encodes CDR1 GTSNPN and CDR2 SVGIG (reference sequence). The CDR3 bases are TGTGCCTGGAGCGATTACTCCTACAAGGGCGGAGGGTACACTGAAGCTTTCTTT. Translation gives CAWSDYSYKGGGYTEAFF.

This clonotype was detected many times. This chain connects TRBV7-2 to TRBJ2-7, with D perhaps matching TRBD1 (5 bases). The length of the CDR3 is 14 residues. Trimming pared 1 base from V and 2 bases from J, leaving 9 bases between. CDR1 and CDR2 (germline): SGHTA, FQGNSA. For the CDR3, the DNA is TGTGCCAGCAGCTTAGATCCAGGGACCTACGAGCAGTACTTC. It codes for CASSLDPGTYEQYF.

This clonotype was counted only a few times. The V call is TRBV7-2, the J call TRBJ2-7; TRBD1 is a possible D gene (6 bases). The CDR3 length is 13 residues. The V and J ends lost 7 bases and 6 bases respectively, with 16 bases between them. Germline V gene sequence: CDR1 SGHTA, CDR2 FQGNSA. The DNA for the CDR3 is TGTGCCAGCACCCAGGACAGAAGGAGCGAGCAGTACTTC. Translated: CASTQDRRSEQYF.

This clonotype was recorded a few times. This chain uses TRBV6-1 with TRBJ1-5; no reliable D call. There are 11 residues in the CDR3. Germline V lookup: CDR1 MNHNS, CDR2 SASEGT. V shed 8 bases and J shed 5 bases, with 7 bases lying between them. The CDR3 nucleotides are TGTGCCAGCGGCGAATATCAGCCCCAGCATTTT. The encoded protein is CASGEYQPQHF.

This clonotype appeared many times. The chain has TRBV12-3 or TRBV12-4 and TRBJ1-3, with D tentatively TRBD1 (6 bases). V was pared by 6 bases and J by 4 bases, with 13 bases between. The CDR3 is made up of 14 amino acids. The CDR3 coding sequence is TGTGCCAGCAGCTCCCCAGACAGGGGAAACACCATATATTTT. Translating gives CASSSPDRGNTIYF.

This chain links TRBV12-3 or TRBV12-4 with TRBJ1-1; unclear D gene. Deletions cut 6 bases from V and 3 bases from J, with 8 bases between. The length of the CDR3 is 12 residues. The CDR3 sequence is CASRMMDTEAFF. CDR3 DNA sequence: TGTGCCAGCAGAATGATGGACACTGAAGCTTTCTTT.